The entry that follows covers one T cell receptor beta chain sequence. The record originates from a study of blood T cell repertoires in COVID-19. At the level of the study: Acute-phase and convalescent COVID-19 samples originated in the United States, Italy and Spain. Sources were T cells, B-cell-depleted T cells, or PBMCs; the material itself was cDNA or gDNA.

Sequencing used immunoSEQ multiplex PCR; TCRdb keeps in-frame clones, though not all of them. The sample gives some 270,000 clones, roughly 84% of which show up once; less than 2% is in the top ten. CDR3 length equals 12 residues. V was pared by 6 bases and J by 1 base, with 5 bases between. CDR1 and CDR2 (germline): KGHDR, SFDVKD. Material for sequencing was peripheral blood. The clonotype originates from a woman between 40 and 50 years old who had recovered from COVID-19. The chain joins TRBV24-1 to TRBJ2-5; the D is unclear. The chain's CDR3 is CATSNSQETQYF. The DNA of the CDR3 is TGTGCCACCAGTAACTCCCAAGAGACCCAGTACTTC.